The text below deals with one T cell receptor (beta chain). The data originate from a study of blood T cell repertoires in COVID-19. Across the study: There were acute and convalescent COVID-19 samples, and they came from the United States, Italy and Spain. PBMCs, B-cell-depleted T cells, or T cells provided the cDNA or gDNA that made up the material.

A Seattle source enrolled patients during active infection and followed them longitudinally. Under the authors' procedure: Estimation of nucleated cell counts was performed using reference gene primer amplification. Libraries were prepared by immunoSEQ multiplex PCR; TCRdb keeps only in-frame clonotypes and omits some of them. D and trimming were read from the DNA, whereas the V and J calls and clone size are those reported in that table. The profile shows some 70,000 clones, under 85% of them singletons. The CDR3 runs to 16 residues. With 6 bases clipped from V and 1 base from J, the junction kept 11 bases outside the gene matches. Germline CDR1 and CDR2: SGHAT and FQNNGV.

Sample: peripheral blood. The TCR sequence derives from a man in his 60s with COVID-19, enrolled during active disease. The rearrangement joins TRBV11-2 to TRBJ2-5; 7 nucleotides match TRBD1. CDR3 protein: CASRFAYRGSQETQYF. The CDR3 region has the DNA TGTGCCAGCAGATTCGCATACAGGGGTTCCCAAGAGACCCAGTACTTC.